Given below is one T cell receptor (beta chain) in context. The trim removed 11 bases at V and 2 bases at J, leaving 11 bases unmatched. The CDR3 consists of 14 residues. From germline, CDR1 is MNHEY and CDR2 SVGAGI. These data belong to a study of blood T cell repertoires in COVID-19. At the level of the study: The United States, Italy and Spain supplied acute and convalescent COVID-19 samples. In each case, the material was cDNA or gDNA derived from T cells, B-cell-depleted T cells, or PBMCs.

As processed by the authors: Reference gene primers were amplified, and this amplification served to estimate nucleated cell counts. Profiling relied on immunoSEQ multiplex PCR, and the TCRdb table lists in-frame clones only, not all of them. D and trimming were read from the DNA, whereas the V and J calls and clone size are those reported in that table. This sample has roughly 320,000 clones, with approximately 85% found just once. The sample was peripheral blood. This sequence joins TRBV6-5 and TRBJ2-5, with TRBD1 matching 7 bases. This receptor was obtained from a human donor in a cohort sampled during active COVID-19. The CDR3 protein is CAARPRGNQETQYF. As DNA, the CDR3 is TGTGCCGCCAGACCCAGGGGGAATCAAGAGACCCAGTACTTC.